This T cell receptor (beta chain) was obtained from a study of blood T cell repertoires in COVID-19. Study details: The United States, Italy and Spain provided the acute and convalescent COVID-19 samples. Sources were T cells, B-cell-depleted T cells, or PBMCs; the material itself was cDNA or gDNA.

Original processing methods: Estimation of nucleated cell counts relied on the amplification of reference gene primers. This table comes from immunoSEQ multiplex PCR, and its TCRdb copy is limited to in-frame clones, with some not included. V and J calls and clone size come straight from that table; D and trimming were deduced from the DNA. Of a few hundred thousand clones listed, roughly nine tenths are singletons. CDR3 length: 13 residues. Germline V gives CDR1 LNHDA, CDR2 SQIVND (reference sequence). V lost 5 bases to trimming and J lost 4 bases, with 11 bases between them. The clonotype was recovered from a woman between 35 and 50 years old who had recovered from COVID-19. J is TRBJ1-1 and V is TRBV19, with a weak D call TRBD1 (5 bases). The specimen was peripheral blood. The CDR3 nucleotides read TGTGCCAGTAGTGAGGGACTGTTCACTGAAGCTTTCTTT. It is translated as CASSEGLFTEAFF.